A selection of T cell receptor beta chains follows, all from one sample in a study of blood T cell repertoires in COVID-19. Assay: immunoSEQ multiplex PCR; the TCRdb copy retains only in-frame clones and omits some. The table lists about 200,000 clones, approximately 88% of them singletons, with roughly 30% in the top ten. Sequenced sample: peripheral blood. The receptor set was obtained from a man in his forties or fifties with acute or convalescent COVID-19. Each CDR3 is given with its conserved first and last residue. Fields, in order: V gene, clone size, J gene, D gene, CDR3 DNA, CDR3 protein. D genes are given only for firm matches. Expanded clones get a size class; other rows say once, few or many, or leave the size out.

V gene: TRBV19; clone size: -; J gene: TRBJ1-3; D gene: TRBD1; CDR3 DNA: TGTGCCAGTAGTATGACAGGGGTGGAAAACACCATATATTTT; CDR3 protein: CASSMTGVENTIYF
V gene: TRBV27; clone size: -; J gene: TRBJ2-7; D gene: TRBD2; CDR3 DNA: TGTGCCAGCTCCCGGTCGGCTAGCGGTTCCTACGAGCAGTACTTC; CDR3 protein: CASSRSASGSYEQYF
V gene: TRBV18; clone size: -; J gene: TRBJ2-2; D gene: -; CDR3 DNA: TGTGCCAGCTCACCCTCATTGGAGTCCGGGGAGCTGTTTTTT; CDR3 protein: CASSPSLESGELFF
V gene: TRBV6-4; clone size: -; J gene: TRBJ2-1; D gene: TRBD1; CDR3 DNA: TGTGCCAGCAGTAAATCGACAGGGTCTCACAATGAGCAGTTCTTC; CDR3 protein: CASSKSTGSHNEQFF
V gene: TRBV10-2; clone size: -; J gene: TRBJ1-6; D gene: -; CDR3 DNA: TGCGCCAGCAGTGCGGGGGGCCCGAATTCACCCCTCCACTTT; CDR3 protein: CASSAGGPNSPLHF
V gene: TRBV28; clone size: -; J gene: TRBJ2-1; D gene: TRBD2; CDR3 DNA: TGTGCCAGCAGTTTCCCACTAGCGGGGAGGAGCTCCTACAATGAGCAGTTCTTC; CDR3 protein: CASSFPLAGRSSYNEQFF
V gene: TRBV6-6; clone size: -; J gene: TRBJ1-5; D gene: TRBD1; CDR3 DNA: TGTGCCAGCAGACGCGGACAGGGTAGCAATCAGCCCCAGCATTTT; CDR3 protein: CASRRGQGSNQPQHF
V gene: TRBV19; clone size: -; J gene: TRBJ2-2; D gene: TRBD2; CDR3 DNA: TGTGCCAGTAGGGGGCGGGGGGCGCCAAAAGGTGTCGGGGAGCTGTTTTTT; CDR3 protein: CASRGRGAPKGVGELFF
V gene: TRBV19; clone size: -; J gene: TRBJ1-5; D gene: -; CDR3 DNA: TGTGCCAGTAGTACCCATTTTGGGGCAGCTTATAGCAATCAGCCCCAGCATTTT; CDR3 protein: CASSTHFGAAYSNQPQHF
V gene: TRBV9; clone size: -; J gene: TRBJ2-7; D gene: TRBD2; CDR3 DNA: TGTGCCAGCAGCGTAGCCCCTGGGACTAGCGCCTACGAGCAGTACTTC; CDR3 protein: CASSVAPGTSAYEQYF
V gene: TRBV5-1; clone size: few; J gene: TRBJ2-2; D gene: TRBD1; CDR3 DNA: TGCGCCAGCAGCTTAGGGGGCAGCCTCACCGGGGAGCTGTTTTTT; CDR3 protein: CASSLGGSLTGELFF
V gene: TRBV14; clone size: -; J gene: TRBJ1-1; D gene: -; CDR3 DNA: TGTGCCAGCAGCCTTTTATCGGGGATGAACACTGAAGCTTTCTTT; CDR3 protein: CASSLLSGMNTEAFF
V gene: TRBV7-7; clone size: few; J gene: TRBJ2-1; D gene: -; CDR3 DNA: TGTGCCAGCAGCTTAGGGAGCTCCTACAATGAGCAGTTCTTC; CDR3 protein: CASSLGSSYNEQFF
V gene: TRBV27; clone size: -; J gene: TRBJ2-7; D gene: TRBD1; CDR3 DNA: TGTGCCAGCAGTCTCGGACAGGGGGCTATCGAGCAGTACTTC; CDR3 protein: CASSLGQGAIEQYF
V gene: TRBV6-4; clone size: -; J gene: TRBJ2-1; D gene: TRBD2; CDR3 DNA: TGTGCCAGCAGTGTTGAGGGAGGGCCTTACAATGAGCAGTTCTTC; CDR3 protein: CASSVEGGPYNEQFF
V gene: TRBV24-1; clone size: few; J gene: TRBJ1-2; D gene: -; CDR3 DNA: TGTGCCACCAGTGATCCTCCGGATGGCTACACCTTC; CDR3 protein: CATSDPPDGYTF